This T cell receptor beta chain was sequenced in a study of lymphopenia after photon versus proton radiotherapy. Germline CDR1 and CDR2: LNHDA and SQIVND (reference sequence). This CDR3 has 15 amino acids. V was clipped by 2 bases and J by 7 bases; unmatched bases: 8. Generated by immunoSEQ multiplex PCR, the TCRdb table keeps only in-frame clones and is missing some. The sample has more than 30,000 clones, 89% seen once. Study conclusions and caveats: Survival link was tested only in deceased patients; proton benefit remains a possibility.

Of note for this clone: No antigen is known for it.

The V call is TRBV19, the J call TRBJ1-2; TRBD1 aligns across 9 bases. Material: peripheral blood, obtained from a patient treated with proton-based radiotherapy. The sequence derives from a woman in her 70s with pancreatic cancer. Some clones in this sample may be carry-over from other donors' samples. CDR3 sequence (DNA): TGTGCCAGTAGTATATCCGGGACAGGGTTTGGTGGCTACACCTTC. It encodes CASSISGTGFGGYTF.